The T cell receptor (beta chain) described here comes from a study of shared clonotypes between healthy human individuals. Comments on this clone: Antigen specificity is unknown.

Findings of the study overall: Sharing across a few donors was seen in around 5% of naive CD4 clonotypes.

Profiled with immunoSEQ multiplex PCR; TCRdb holds only in-frame clones, not every one. The sample yields approximately 2.1 million clones, 85% to 95% seen once. Trimming pared 4 bases from V and 4 bases from J, leaving 14 bases between. The germline CDR1 and CDR2 sequences are SGDLS and YYNGEE. The CDR3 has 14 amino acids. The V gene is TRBV9, the J gene TRBJ1-2, with a possible D match to TRBD1 (6 bases). The sample consisted of naive CD4+ T cells from PBMCs. Subset indicated: CD45RA+ positively selected. The clonotype originates from a man between 18 and 35 years old in good health. Some clones in this sample may be carry-over from other donors' samples. CDR3 DNA: TGTGCCAGCAGCCCCCAGGGGTTCACCTATGGCTACACCTTC. Translation: CASSPQGFTYGYTF. Based on the CDR3 plus reference TRBV9 and TRBJ1-2, the full variable domain is DSGVTQTPKHLITATGQRVTLRCSPRSGDLSVYWYQQSLDQGLQFLIQYYNGEERAKGNILERFSAQQFPDLHSELNLSSLELGDSALYFCASSPQGFTYGYTFGSGTRLTVV.